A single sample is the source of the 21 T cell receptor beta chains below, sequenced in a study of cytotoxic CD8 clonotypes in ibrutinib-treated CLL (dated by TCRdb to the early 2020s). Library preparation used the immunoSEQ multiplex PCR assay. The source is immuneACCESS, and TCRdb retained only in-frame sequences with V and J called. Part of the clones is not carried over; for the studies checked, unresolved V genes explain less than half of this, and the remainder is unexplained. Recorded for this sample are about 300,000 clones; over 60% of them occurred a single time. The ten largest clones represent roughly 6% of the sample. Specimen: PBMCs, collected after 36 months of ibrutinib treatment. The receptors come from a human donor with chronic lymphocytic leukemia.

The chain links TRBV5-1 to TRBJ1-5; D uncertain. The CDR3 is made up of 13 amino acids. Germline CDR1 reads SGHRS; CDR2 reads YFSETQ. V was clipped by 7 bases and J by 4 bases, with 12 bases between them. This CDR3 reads CASSSDPNQPQHF. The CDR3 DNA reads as TGCGCCAGCTCTAGTGACCCTAATCAGCCCCAGCATTTT.

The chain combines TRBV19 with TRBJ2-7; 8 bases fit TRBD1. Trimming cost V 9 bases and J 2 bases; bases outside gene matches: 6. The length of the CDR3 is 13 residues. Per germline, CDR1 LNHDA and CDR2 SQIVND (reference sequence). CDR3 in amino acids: CASLRTGTYEQYF. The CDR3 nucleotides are TGTGCCAGCCTCCGGACAGGGACCTACGAGCAGTACTTC. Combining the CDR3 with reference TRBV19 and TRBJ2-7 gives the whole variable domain DGGITQSPKYLFRKEGQNVTLSCEQNLNHDAMYWYRQDPGQGLRLIYYSQIVNDFQKGDIAEGYSVSREKKESFPLTVTSAQKNPTAFYLCASLRTGTYEQYFGPGTRLTVT.

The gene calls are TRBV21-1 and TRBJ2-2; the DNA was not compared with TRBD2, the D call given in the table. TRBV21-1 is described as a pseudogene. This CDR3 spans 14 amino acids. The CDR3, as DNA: TGTGCCAGCAGCAAAGGGCGGAGTACCGGGGAGCTGTTTTTT. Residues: CASSKGRSTGELFF.

The CDR3 spells CASSGRRNTEAFF. As DNA, the CDR3 is TGTGCCAGCAGTGGAAGAAGAAACACTGAAGCTTTCTTT. The J gene is TRBJ1-1, the V gene TRBV6-5; D is ambiguous. V lost 5 bases and J 2 bases, leaving 9 bases between the germline ends. Germline loops: CDR1 MNHEY, CDR2 SVGAGI. CDR3 length: 13 amino acids.

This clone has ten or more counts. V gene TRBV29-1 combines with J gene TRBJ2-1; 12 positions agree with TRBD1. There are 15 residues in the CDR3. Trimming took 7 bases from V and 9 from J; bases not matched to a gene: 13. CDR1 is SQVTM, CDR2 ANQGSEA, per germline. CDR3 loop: CSAPGQGAQAGEQFF. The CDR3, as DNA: TGCAGCGCTCCGGGACAGGGGGCGCAAGCAGGTGAGCAGTTCTTC.

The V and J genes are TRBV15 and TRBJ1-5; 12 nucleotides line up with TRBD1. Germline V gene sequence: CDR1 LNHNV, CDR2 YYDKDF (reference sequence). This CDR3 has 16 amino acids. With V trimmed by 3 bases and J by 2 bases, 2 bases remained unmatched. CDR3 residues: CATSRGQGAGNQPQHF. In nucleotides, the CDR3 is TGTGCCACCAGCAGGGGACAGGGGGCGGGCAATCAGCCCCAGCATTTT.

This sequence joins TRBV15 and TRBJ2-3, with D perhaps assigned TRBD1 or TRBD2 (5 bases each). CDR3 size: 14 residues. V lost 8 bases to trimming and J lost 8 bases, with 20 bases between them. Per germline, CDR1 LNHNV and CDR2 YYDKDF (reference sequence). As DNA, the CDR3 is TGTGCCACCCTGGGTTTGAGAGGGGCTGGTACGCAGTATTTT. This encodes CATLGLRGAGTQYF.

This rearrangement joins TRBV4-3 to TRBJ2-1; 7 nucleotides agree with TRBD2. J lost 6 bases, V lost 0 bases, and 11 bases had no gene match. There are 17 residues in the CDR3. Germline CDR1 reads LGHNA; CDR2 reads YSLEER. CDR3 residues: CASSQDFWREWGNEQFF. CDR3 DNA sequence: TGCGCCAGCAGCCAAGATTTTTGGCGGGAGTGGGGCAATGAGCAGTTCTTC.

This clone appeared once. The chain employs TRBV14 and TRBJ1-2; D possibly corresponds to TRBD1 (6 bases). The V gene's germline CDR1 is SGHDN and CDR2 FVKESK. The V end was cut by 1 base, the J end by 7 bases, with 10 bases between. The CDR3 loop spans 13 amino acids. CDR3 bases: TGTGCCAGCAGCCAAGTCCCCAGGGGTGGCTACACCTTC. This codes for CASSQVPRGGYTF.

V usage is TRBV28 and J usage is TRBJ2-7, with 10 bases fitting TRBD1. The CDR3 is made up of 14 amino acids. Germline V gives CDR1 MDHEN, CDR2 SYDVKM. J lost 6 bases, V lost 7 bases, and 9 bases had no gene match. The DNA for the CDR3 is TGTGCCAGCATTCACGACAGGGGGCGGGTCGAGCAGTACTTC. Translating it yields CASIHDRGRVEQYF.

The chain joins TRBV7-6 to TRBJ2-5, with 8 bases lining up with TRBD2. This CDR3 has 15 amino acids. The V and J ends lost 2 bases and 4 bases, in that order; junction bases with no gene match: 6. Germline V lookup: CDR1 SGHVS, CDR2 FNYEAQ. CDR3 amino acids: CASSLRAGARETQYF. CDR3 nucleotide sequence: TGTGCCAGCAGCTTACGAGCGGGAGCAAGAGAGACCCAGTACTTC. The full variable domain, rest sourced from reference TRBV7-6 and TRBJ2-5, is GAGVSQSPRYKVTKRGQDVALRCDPISGHVSLYWYRQALGQGPEFLTYFNYEAQQDKSGLPNDRFSAERPEGSISTLTIQRTEQRDSAMYRCASSLRAGARETQYFGPGTRLLVL.

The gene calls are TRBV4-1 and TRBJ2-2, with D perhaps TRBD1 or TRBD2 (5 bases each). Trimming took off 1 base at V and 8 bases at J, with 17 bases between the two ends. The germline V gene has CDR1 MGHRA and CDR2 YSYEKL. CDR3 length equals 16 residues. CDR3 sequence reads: CASSQVRGRAEGELFF. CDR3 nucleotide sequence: TGCGCCAGCAGCCAAGTACGGGGCAGGGCGGAAGGGGAGCTGTTTTTT.

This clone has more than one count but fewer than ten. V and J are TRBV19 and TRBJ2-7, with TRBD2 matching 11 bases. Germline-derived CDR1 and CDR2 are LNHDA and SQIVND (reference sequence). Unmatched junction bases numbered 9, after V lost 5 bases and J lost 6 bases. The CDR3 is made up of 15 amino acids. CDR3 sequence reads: CASSAASGRKPEQYF. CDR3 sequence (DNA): TGTGCCAGTAGTGCCGCTAGCGGGAGGAAACCCGAGCAGTACTTC. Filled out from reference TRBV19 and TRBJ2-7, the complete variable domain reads DGGITQSPKYLFRKEGQNVTLSCEQNLNHDAMYWYRQDPGQGLRLIYYSQIVNDFQKGDIAEGYSVSREKKESFPLTVTSAQKNPTAFYLCASSAASGRKPEQYFGPGTRLTVT.

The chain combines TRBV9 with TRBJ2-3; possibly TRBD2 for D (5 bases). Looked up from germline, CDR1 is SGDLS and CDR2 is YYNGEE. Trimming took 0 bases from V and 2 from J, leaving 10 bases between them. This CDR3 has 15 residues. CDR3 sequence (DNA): TGTGCCAGCAGCGTAGTGGACTCACACACAGATACGCAGTATTTT. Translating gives CASSVVDSHTDTQYF.

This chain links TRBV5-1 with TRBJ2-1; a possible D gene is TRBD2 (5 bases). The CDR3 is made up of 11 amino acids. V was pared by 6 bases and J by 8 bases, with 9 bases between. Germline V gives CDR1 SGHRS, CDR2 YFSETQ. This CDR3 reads CASTGLHEQFF. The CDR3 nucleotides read TGCGCCAGCACCGGACTTCATGAGCAGTTCTTC.

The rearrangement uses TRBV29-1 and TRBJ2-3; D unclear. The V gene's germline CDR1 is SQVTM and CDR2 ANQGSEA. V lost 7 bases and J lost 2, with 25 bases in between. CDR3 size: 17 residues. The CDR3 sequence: CSAGGGRWGGNTDTQYF. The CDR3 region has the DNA TGCAGCGCAGGTGGTGGCAGGTGGGGTGGGAACACAGATACGCAGTATTTT.

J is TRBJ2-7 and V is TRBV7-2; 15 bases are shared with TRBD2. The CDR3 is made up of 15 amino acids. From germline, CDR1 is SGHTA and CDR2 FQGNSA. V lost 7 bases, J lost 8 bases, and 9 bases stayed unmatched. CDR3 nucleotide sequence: TGTGCCAGCACCACACCGGGACTAGCGGGGGGTCAGCAGTACTTC. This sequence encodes CASTTPGLAGGQQYF.

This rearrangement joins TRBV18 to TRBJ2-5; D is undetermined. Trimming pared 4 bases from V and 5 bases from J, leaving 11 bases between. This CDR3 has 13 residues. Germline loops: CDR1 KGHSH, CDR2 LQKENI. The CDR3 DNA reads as TGTGCCAGCTCACTAGGCCCACAGGAGACCCAGTACTTC. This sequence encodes CASSLGPQETQYF.

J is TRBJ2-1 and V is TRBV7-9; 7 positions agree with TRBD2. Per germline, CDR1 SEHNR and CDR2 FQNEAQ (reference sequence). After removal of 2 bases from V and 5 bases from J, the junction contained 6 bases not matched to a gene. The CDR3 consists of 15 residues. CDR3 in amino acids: CASSLLLAMDNEQFF. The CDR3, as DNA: TGTGCCAGCAGCTTACTACTAGCGATGGACAATGAGCAGTTCTTC.

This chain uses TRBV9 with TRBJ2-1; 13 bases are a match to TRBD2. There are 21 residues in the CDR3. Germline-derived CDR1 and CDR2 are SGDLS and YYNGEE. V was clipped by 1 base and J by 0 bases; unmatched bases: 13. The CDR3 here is CASSVPHGTSGARSSYNEQFF. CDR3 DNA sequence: TGTGCCAGCAGCGTACCGCATGGGACTAGCGGGGCCCGAAGCTCCTACAATGAGCAGTTCTTC.

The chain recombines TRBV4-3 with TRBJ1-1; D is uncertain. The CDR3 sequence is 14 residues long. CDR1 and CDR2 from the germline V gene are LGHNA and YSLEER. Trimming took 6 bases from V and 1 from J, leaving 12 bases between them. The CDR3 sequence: CASRIGIPNTEAFF. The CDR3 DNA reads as TGCGCCAGCAGGATAGGGATCCCGAACACTGAAGCTTTCTTT.